A selection of T cell receptor beta chains follows, all from one sample in a study of cytomegalovirus exposure and HLA in healthy donors. TCRdb keeps only in-frame clones here, not all; method: immunoSEQ multiplex PCR. The sample carries hundreds of thousands of clones, over 60% recorded once. Sequencing was performed on PBMCs. The source of these receptors is a male donor in good health and CMV-seronegative. CDR3s include the opening cysteine and the closing phenylalanine or tryptophan. The D gene is left open where the match is weak. Only some rows state a clone size, as once, few, many or a class for expanded clones.

j_call	clone_size	v_call	d_call	cdr3_aa	cdr3_nt
TRBJ2-3	.	TRBV28	TRBD2	CASSLRGGTDTQYF	TGTGCCAGCAGTCTCCGGGGGGGGACAGATACGCAGTATTTT
TRBJ2-7	.	TRBV28	.	CASSLGLYEQYF	TGTGCCAGCAGTTTAGGCCTCTACGAGCAGTACTTC
TRBJ2-1	.	TRBV9	TRBD2	CASSVRLAGAYNEQFF	TGTGCCAGCAGCGTGAGACTAGCGGGAGCCTACAATGAGCAGTTCTTC
TRBJ1-5	.	TRBV28	.	CASSLSGQPQHF	TGTGCCAGCAGTTTATCGGGTCAGCCCCAGCATTTT
TRBJ2-7	.	TRBV11-3	TRBD1	CASSLRTGSSYEQYF	TGTGCCAGCAGCTTACGGACAGGGAGCTCCTACGAGCAGTACTTC
TRBJ2-7	once	TRBV30	.	CAWSLPGVLPNYEQYF	TGTGCCTGGAGCCTACCAGGTGTCCTTCCAAACTACGAGCAGTACTTC
TRBJ1-1	once	TRBV7-9	.	CASSLDSGGYEAFF	TGTGCCAGCAGCTTAGATTCGGGGGGCTATGAAGCTTTCTTT
TRBJ1-1	.	TRBV29-1	.	CSVRVSGDTEAFF	TGCAGCGTCCGGGTAAGCGGGGACACTGAAGCTTTCTTT
TRBJ2-7	.	TRBV5-1	TRBD1	CASSPGKDRGYHEQYF	TGCGCCAGCAGCCCGGGAAAGGACAGGGGTTACCACGAGCAGTACTTC
TRBJ2-5	.	TRBV5-4	TRBD2	CASSSFLAGVGETQYF	TGTGCCAGCAGCTCTTTCCTAGCGGGGGTAGGGGAGACCCAGTACTTC
TRBJ1-1	.	TRBV6-1	.	CASSLGPTGAFF	TGTGCCAGCAGTTTGGGGCCGACTGGGGCTTTCTTT
TRBJ2-5	.	TRBV7-8	TRBD1	CASSLGGLGQGKTQYF	TGTGCCAGCAGCTTAGGGGGGTTGGGACAGGGGAAGACCCAGTACTTC
TRBJ1-1	.	TRBV7-9	TRBD1	CASSMLRDRGWNTEAFF	TGTGCCAGCAGCATGCTCCGGGACAGGGGGTGGAACACTGAAGCTTTCTTT
TRBJ2-5	.	TRBV7-2	TRBD1	CASSFRGRAETQYF	TGTGCCAGCAGCTTTAGGGGGCGCGCGGAGACCCAGTACTTC
TRBJ2-2	.	TRBV21-1	.	CASSKVIRDRGRSGGELFF	TGTGCCAGCAGCAAAGTAATAAGGGACAGGGGGCGATCCGGCGGGGAGCTGTTTTTT
TRBJ1-1	.	TRBV28	TRBD1	CASSLGQGFRTGAFF	TGTGCCAGCAGCCTGGGACAGGGGTTCCGGACGGGAGCTTTCTTT
TRBJ2-7	few	TRBV7-9	.	CASSPPMGGYEQYF	TGTGCCAGCAGTCCCCCGATGGGAGGCTACGAGCAGTACTTC
TRBJ2-1	.	TRBV7-3	.	CASRYGNEQFF	TGTGCCAGCAGGTACGGGAATGAGCAGTTCTTC
TRBJ2-7	.	TRBV6-5	.	CASSLGTSSYEQYF	TGTGCCAGCAGCCTCGGGACAAGCTCCTACGAGCAGTACTTC